The entry that follows covers one T cell receptor (beta chain) sequence. Antigen: not known. This record belongs to a study of immune evolution from preneoplasia to lung adenocarcinoma. The study, taken as a whole, reports: Highest clonality occurred in KRAS-mutant, not EGFR-mutant or double wild-type, nodules. Clonality was highest in normal lung, lower in later-stage lesions apparently. Top clone frequencies peaked in normal lung, apparently declining through invasive adenocarcinoma.

Macro-dissection enriched premalignant or tumor cells before nucleic acid extraction. Some clones are missing from TCRdb's copy, which holds only in-frame ones; the method was immunoSEQ multiplex PCR. Seen here are tens of thousands of clones, roughly 76% observed once, and the top ten hold roughly 5.3%. Germline CDR1 and CDR2: LNHDA and SQIVND (reference sequence). Unmatched junction bases numbered 5, after V lost 1 base and J lost 4 bases. CDR3 size: 15 residues. The sequencing input was FFPE invasive lung adenocarcinoma tissue. This sequence was found in a person aged 55 to 75 with lung adenocarcinoma. The chain employs TRBV19 and TRBJ1-1; 8 bases agree with TRBD1. CDR3 amino acids: CASSIAGQGSTEAFF. The CDR3 nucleotides read TGTGCCAGTAGTATAGCCGGACAGGGCAGCACTGAAGCTTTCTTT.